A selection of T cell receptor beta chains follows, all from one sample in a study of blood T cell repertoires in COVID-19. Libraries were prepared by immunoSEQ multiplex PCR; TCRdb keeps only in-frame clonotypes and omits some of them. The sample records 100,000 to 130,000 clones, 80% to 90% being singletons. The sample consisted of peripheral blood. The receptor set was obtained from a human donor in a cohort sampled during active COVID-19. Each CDR3 is given with its conserved first and last residue. D genes are given only for firm matches. Rows may omit the clone size; those that give it use once, few, many or a size class.

TRBD2	TRBV7-2	-	TRBJ2-7	CASSSGLAGAKQYF	TGTGCCAGCAGCTCCGGACTAGCGGGGGCCAAGCAGTACTTC
TRBD2	TRBV19	-	TRBJ2-7	CASSAIGLAYEQYF	TGTGCCAGTAGTGCCATTGGACTAGCTTACGAGCAGTACTTC
TRBD1	TRBV19	few	TRBJ1-5	CASKSGQALQPQHF	TGTGCCAGTAAGTCCGGACAGGCCCTTCAGCCCCAGCATTTT
TRBD1	TRBV2	-	TRBJ1-4	CASSVRTGNEKLFF	TGTGCCAGCAGTGTTAGGACAGGGAATGAAAAACTGTTTTTT
TRBD2	TRBV6-5	few	TRBJ2-3	CASSWDYVDTQYF	TGTGCCAGCAGCTGGGACTACGTCGATACGCAGTATTTT
TRBD1	TRBV6-1	-	TRBJ1-2	CASSESGGVSGYTF	TGTGCCAGCAGTGAATCAGGGGGAGTATCTGGCTACACCTTC
TRBD1	TRBV7-8	-	TRBJ2-3	CASSLASTGNPDTQYF	TGTGCCAGCAGCTTAGCCTCGACAGGGAATCCAGATACGCAGTATTTT
-	TRBV15	-	TRBJ2-5	CATSRGAGGGSQETQYF	TGTGCCACCAGCAGGGGGGCTGGCGGGGGTTCACAAGAGACCCAGTACTTC
-	TRBV7-6	-	TRBJ2-2	CASSLAVRGGTGELFF	TGTGCCAGCAGCTTAGCTGTCAGGGGCGGAACCGGGGAGCTGTTTTTT
TRBD1	TRBV5-6	-	TRBJ1-1	CASSLDRGQLNTEAFF	TGTGCCAGCAGCTTGGACAGGGGGCAGCTGAACACTGAAGCTTTCTTT
-	TRBV5-3	few	TRBJ2-1	CARSLADTNYNEQFF	TGTGCCAGAAGCTTGGCGGACACCAACTACAATGAGCAGTTCTTC
-	TRBV5-1	-	TRBJ1-1	CASSFRTDTEAFF	TGCGCCAGCAGCTTTAGAACGGACACTGAAGCTTTCTTT
-	TRBV27	-	TRBJ2-2	CASSLLSAGGELFF	TGTGCCAGCAGTTTATTGTCGGCGGGGGGGGAGCTGTTTTTT
TRBD1	TRBV30	-	TRBJ1-5	CAWSPGTGGRNQPQHF	TGTGCCTGGAGCCCCGGGACAGGTGGACGGAATCAGCCCCAGCATTTT
TRBD2	TRBV5-1	-	TRBJ2-1	CASSSRVSGSMYNEQFF	TGCGCCAGCAGTTCGAGAGTTAGCGGGAGTATGTACAATGAGCAGTTCTTC
-	TRBV18	-	TRBJ1-4	CASSPDTTGYEKLFF	TGTGCCAGCTCACCGGACACTACTGGATATGAAAAACTGTTTTTT
-	TRBV6-4	-	TRBJ2-3	CASSGGGGLNTQYF	TGTGCCAGCAGCGGAGGTGGGGGACTGAATACGCAGTATTTT
TRBD2	TRBV4-1	-	TRBJ2-1	CASSPPSGTSYNEQFF	TGCGCCAGCAGCCCCCCTAGCGGGACCTCCTACAATGAGCAGTTCTTC
TRBD2	TRBV29-1	-	TRBJ2-1	CSVEVTTGGGSYNEQFF	TGCAGCGTTGAAGTAACAACGGGAGGGGGCTCCTACAATGAGCAGTTCTTC
-	TRBV6-5	-	TRBJ2-7	CASSYYPGSPTYEQYF	TGTGCCAGCAGTTACTACCCCGGGAGCCCTACCTACGAGCAGTACTTC
-	TRBV5-1	once	TRBJ2-7	CASSSDSTLGYYEQYF	TGCGCCAGCAGCTCGGACAGTACACTTGGGTACTACGAGCAGTACTTC
TRBD1	TRBV18	-	TRBJ2-2	CASSPRTGDTGELFF	TGTGCCAGCTCACCGCGGACAGGGGACACCGGGGAGCTGTTTTTT
TRBD1	TRBV7-9	-	TRBJ1-5	CASSFQGDQPQHF	TGTGCCAGCAGCTTTCAGGGGGACCAGCCCCAGCATTTT
TRBD2	TRBV11-2	-	TRBJ2-5	CASSLGSLGGRETQYF	TGTGCCAGCAGCTTAGGATCGTTGGGGGGGAGAGAGACCCAGTACTTC
-	TRBV18	-	TRBJ1-1	CASSSGQASTEAFF	TGTGCCAGCTCATCTGGACAAGCATCCACTGAAGCTTTCTTT
-	TRBV6-4	-	TRBJ1-2	CASSVKAGHGYTF	TGTGCCAGCAGTGTGAAGGCAGGCCATGGCTACACCTTC
-	TRBV3-1/TRBV3-2	-	TRBJ1-1	CASSLPGQRNTEAFF	TGTGCCAGCAGCCTTCCGGGACAAAGGAACACTGAAGCTTTCTTT
-	TRBV6-5	-	TRBJ1-2	CASRKVLGGYTF	TGTGCCAGCCGGAAAGTACTAGGAGGCTACACCTTC
TRBD1	TRBV6-5	once	TRBJ1-1	CASSHTGATEAFF	TGTGCCAGCAGCCACACAGGGGCCACTGAAGCTTTCTTT
TRBD2	TRBV23-1	once	TRBJ2-1	CASSNGTRGGNEQFF	TGCGCCAGCAGTAACGGGACTAGAGGGGGCAATGAGCAGTTCTTC
TRBD1	TRBV30	-	TRBJ2-7	CAWRETGGWEQYF	TGTGCCTGGAGGGAGACAGGGGGCTGGGAGCAGTACTTC
TRBD2	TRBV6-5	-	TRBJ2-1	CASIQTSREQFF	TGTGCCAGCATACAGACTAGCCGTGAGCAGTTCTTC
TRBD1	TRBV19	-	TRBJ1-4	CASSRGQANNEKLFF	TGTGCCAGTAGTAGGGGACAGGCCAATAATGAAAAACTGTTTTTT
TRBD2	TRBV19	once	TRBJ2-4	CASSTGGLAGEGYF	TGTGCCAGTAGTACGGGGGGACTAGCGGGAGAAGGGTACTTC
-	TRBV3-1/TRBV3-2	-	TRBJ2-1	CASSQGPEQFF	TGTGCCAGCAGCCAGGGCCCTGAGCAGTTCTTC
-	TRBV25-1	-	TRBJ2-3	CASSGLLAATDTQYF	TGTGCCAGCAGTGGCCTGTTAGCGGCCACAGATACGCAGTATTTT
-	TRBV3-1/TRBV3-2	-	TRBJ1-2	CASSQVAVAAYGYTF	TGTGCCAGCAGCCAAGTAGCGGTGGCAGCTTATGGCTACACCTTC
TRBD1	TRBV10-1	many	TRBJ2-2	CASSGGQGNTGELFF	TGCGCCAGCAGTGGCGGACAGGGGAACACCGGGGAGCTGTTTTTT
-	TRBV28	-	TRBJ1-1	CASSLEQGKAEAFF	TGTGCCAGCAGTTTAGAACAGGGTAAAGCTGAAGCTTTCTTT
-	TRBV18	-	TRBJ2-7	CASSPRSYEQYF	TGTGCCAGCTCACCTCGGTCTTACGAGCAGTACTTC
TRBD2	TRBV5-1	once	TRBJ2-7	CASSLELAGDEQYF	TGCGCCAGCAGCTTGGAACTAGCGGGAGACGAGCAGTACTTC
TRBD1	TRBV6-1	-	TRBJ2-5	CASSDTFRTGGRETQYF	TGTGCCAGCAGTGATACGTTCCGGACAGGGGGCCGGGAGACCCAGTACTTC
-	TRBV30	-	TRBJ1-4	CATRGATNEKLFF	TGTGCGACCCGGGGAGCAACTAATGAAAAACTGTTTTTT
TRBD1	TRBV6-6	-	TRBJ1-5	CASRNDRDGQPQHF	TGTGCCAGCAGGAACGACAGGGATGGCCAGCCCCAGCATTTT
TRBD1	TRBV15	-	TRBJ2-7	CATSSGGDRANEQYF	TGTGCCACCAGCAGTGGGGGGGACAGGGCCAACGAGCAGTACTTC
TRBD2	TRBV7-9	-	TRBJ2-1	CASSSPTRKSGRATGEQFF	TGTGCCAGCAGCTCACCCACGAGAAAAAGCGGGAGGGCCACGGGTGAGCAGTTCTTC
TRBD1	TRBV19	-	TRBJ2-7	CASSRKGPGTGNEQYF	TGTGCCAGTAGTAGAAAAGGTCCCGGGACAGGGAACGAGCAGTACTTC
TRBD2	TRBV4-1	-	TRBJ2-3	CASSRPKAGGADTQYF	TGCGCCAGCAGCCGGCCGAAGGCGGGGGGCGCAGATACGCAGTATTTT
-	TRBV3-1/TRBV3-2	few	TRBJ1-6	CASRRDRSGNSPLHF	TGTGCCAGCAGACGAGACAGGTCAGGGAATTCACCCCTCCACTTT
TRBD2	TRBV27	-	TRBJ2-7	CASSLSSGDLLPYEQYF	TGTGCCAGCAGTTTGTCTAGCGGGGATCTCTTGCCGTACGAGCAGTACTTC